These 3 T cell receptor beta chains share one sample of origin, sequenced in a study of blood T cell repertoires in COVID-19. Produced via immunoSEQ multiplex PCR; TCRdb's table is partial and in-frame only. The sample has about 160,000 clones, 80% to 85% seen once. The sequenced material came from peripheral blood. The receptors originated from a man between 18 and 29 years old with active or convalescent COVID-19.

The CDR3 DNA reads as TGTGCCAGCAAGCCCTCCAGTGTGGGGCCGTACAATCAGCCCCAGCATTTT. Protein sequence: CASKPSSVGPYNQPQHF. The gene calls are TRBV19 and TRBJ1-5; weak D call: TRBD1 (5 bases). The CDR3 is 17 amino acids. Germline V gives CDR1 LNHDA, CDR2 SQIVND (reference sequence). Between the trimmed V and J ends, which lost 9 bases and 3 bases, there was a span of 24 bases.

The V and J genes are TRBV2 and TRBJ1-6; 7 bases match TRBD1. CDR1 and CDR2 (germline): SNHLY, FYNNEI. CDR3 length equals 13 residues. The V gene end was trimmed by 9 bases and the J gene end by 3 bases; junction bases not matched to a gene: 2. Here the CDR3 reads CASYRGYNSPLHF. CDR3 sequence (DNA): TGTGCCAGTTACAGGGGCTATAATTCACCCCTCCACTTT.

CDR3 residues: CASKGGEIGEKLFF. The CDR3, as DNA: TGTGCCAGCAAAGGGGGGGAAATTGGTGAAAAACTGTTTTTT. V and J are TRBV2 and TRBJ1-4; a possible D gene is TRBD1 (6 bases). Germline-derived CDR1 and CDR2 are SNHLY and FYNNEI. The length of the CDR3 is 14 residues. The ends were cut back, 7 bases at V and 7 bases at J, with 16 bases in the middle.